This entry is about one T cell receptor beta chain. What it binds is unknown. The data are from a study of T cell responses to AZD1222 COVID-19 vaccine. Trimming shortened V by 1 base and J by 4 bases, and 11 bases separated the two germline ends. The CDR3 is 15 amino acids. CDR1 and CDR2 (germline): LGHDT, YNNKEL (reference sequence). Combined were second doses at about 4 or about 12 weeks. The repertoire was sequenced with immunoSEQ multiplex PCR; TCRdb's copy has only in-frame clones and lacks some. The sample gives 90,000 to 150,000 clones, around 84% of which show up once; 17% is in the top ten. Broader study findings: Spike as a whole was targeted by vaccine-associated CD4 TCRs, dominant at 160-218 and 743-854. In all cases, repertoires were sampled only after the peak T cell response.

The sample in question was peripheral blood, obtained 28 days after the second AZD1222 dose. The clonotype comes from an adult who received the AZD1222 COVID-19 vaccine. The gene calls are TRBV3-1 (or the pseudogene TRBV3-2) and TRBJ2-1; possible D gene TRBD2, 6 bases. CDR3 sequence reads: CASSQVGGTYNEQFF. The CDR3 DNA follows: TGTGCCAGCAGCCAAGTTGGGGGGACTTACAATGAGCAGTTCTTC.